This T cell receptor (beta chain) was found in a study of T cell responses to AZD1222 COVID-19 vaccine. Measured with immunoSEQ multiplex PCR; TCRdb has only the in-frame clones, and not every one. Of 90,000 to 95,000 clones in the sample, about nine tenths were seen once. The CDR3 consists of 15 residues. V dropped 3 bases and J dropped 2 bases, with 13 bases sitting between them. Per the germline V gene, CDR1 is LNHDA and CDR2 is SQIVND (reference sequence). Findings of the study overall: Clonal diversity may have been underestimated, and the donors were mostly white British, with more females than males. Regions 160-218 and 743-854 dominated among vaccine-associated CD4 TCRs spanning spike.

As for this clone: Its antigen remains unknown.

The sequence was collected from an adult in good health. Sequencing was performed on peripheral blood, taken on day 0 of AZD1222 vaccination. The J gene is TRBJ1-2, the V gene TRBV19, with a weak D call TRBD1 (5 bases). The CDR3 sequence: CASSIHEGANYGYTF. CDR3 bases: TGTGCCAGTAGTATTCATGAAGGGGCGAACTATGGCTACACCTTC.